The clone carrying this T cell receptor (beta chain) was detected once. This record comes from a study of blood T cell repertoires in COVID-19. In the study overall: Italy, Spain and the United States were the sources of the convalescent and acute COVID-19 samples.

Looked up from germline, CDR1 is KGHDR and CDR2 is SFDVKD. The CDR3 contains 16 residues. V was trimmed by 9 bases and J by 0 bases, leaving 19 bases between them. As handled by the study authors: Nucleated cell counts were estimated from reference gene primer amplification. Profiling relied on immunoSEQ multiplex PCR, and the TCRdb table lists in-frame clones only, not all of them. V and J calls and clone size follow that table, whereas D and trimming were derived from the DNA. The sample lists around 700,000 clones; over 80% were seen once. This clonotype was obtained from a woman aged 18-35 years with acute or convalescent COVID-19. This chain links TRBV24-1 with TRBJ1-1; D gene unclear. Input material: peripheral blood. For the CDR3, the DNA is TGTGCCACCGATCGGGGTGGACTCCACTTGAACACTGAAGCTTTCTTT. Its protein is CATDRGGLHLNTEAFF.